This T cell receptor beta chain was obtained from a study of regulatory T cells in long-lasting Graves disease. Sequencing libraries for TCR beta were prepared with iRepertoire HTBI primers and Arm-PCR of CDR3 regions. TCRdb recomputed calls from the multiplex PCR reads with MiXCR, one row per CDR3 protein. Among approximately 400,000 distinct CDR3 sequences listed, around 20% were seen once. There are a few counts of this clonotype. Time point specified: persistent/refractory GD, antithyroid drugs over 5 years with positive TRAb. TCR sequences were obtained from RNA taken from PBMCs. The patients included were those that came from an endocrinology department in Xi'an, China. This CDR3 has 15 residues. V shed 0 bases and J 4 bases; nucleotides not matched to a gene: 4. Germline values: CDR1 SGDLS, CDR2 YYNGEE.

Sample: peripheral blood mononuclear cells (PBMCs), taken when the disease was refractory, from a patient treated with antithyroid drugs. The J gene is TRBJ2-7, the V gene TRBV9; 10 bases align to TRBD2. The sequence was collected from a female donor with Graves disease. The CDR3 loop reads CASSVGASGGYEQYF. In DNA form, the CDR3 reads TGTGCCAGCAGCGTAGGAGCTAGCGGGGGATACGAGCAGTACTTC.